This is a list of T cell receptor beta chains from one sample in a study of blood T cell repertoires in COVID-19. This table comes from immunoSEQ multiplex PCR, and its TCRdb copy is limited to in-frame clones, with some not included. The table shows under 20,000 clones, with 90% to 95% occurring only once. Sequenced: peripheral blood. The receptors derive from a woman aged 45 to 65 with active COVID-19. The CDR3 runs from the conserved cysteine through the conserved F or W. The order of the fields is D gene, J gene, clone size, V gene, CDR3 DNA, CDR3 protein. The D gene is left open where the match is weak. A row's size may be missing; if present it is once, few, many or a size class.

d_call: -; j_call: TRBJ2-3; clone_size: once; v_call: TRBV28; cdr3_nt: TGTGCCAGCAGCCCGTCCGGGTCTACAGATACGCAGTATTTT; cdr3_aa: CASSPSGSTDTQYF
d_call: -; j_call: TRBJ2-7; clone_size: -; v_call: TRBV4-1; cdr3_nt: TGCGCCAGCAGCCAAGATTGGAGGGCCCCACGCTACGAGCAGTACTTC; cdr3_aa: CASSQDWRAPRYEQYF
d_call: TRBD2; j_call: TRBJ2-5; clone_size: -; v_call: TRBV28; cdr3_nt: TGTGCCACCACTTCCCCTAGCGGGAACCAAGAGACCCAGTACTTC; cdr3_aa: CATTSPSGNQETQYF
d_call: TRBD1; j_call: TRBJ2-6; clone_size: -; v_call: TRBV7-8; cdr3_nt: TGTGCCAGCAGCTTACGAGTAACAGGGGGCCTCACTGGGGCCAACGTCCTGACTTTC; cdr3_aa: CASSLRVTGGLTGANVLTF
d_call: TRBD2; j_call: TRBJ2-5; clone_size: -; v_call: TRBV5-1; cdr3_nt: TGCGCCAGCAGCTTAACCGGGACTAGCGAGGAGACCCAGTACTTC; cdr3_aa: CASSLTGTSEETQYF
d_call: TRBD2; j_call: TRBJ2-2; clone_size: once; v_call: TRBV14; cdr3_nt: TGTGCCAGCAGCCGAATTAGCGGGAGCGTCGACGGGGAGCTGTTTTTT; cdr3_aa: CASSRISGSVDGELFF
d_call: TRBD2; j_call: TRBJ2-1; clone_size: -; v_call: TRBV5-6; cdr3_nt: TGTGCCAGCAGCTTGACAGCGGGAGAAATATACAATGAGCAGTTCTTC; cdr3_aa: CASSLTAGEIYNEQFF
d_call: -; j_call: TRBJ2-7; clone_size: -; v_call: TRBV18; cdr3_nt: TGTGCCAGCTCACCGGTTGCAGGCTACGAGCAGTACTTC; cdr3_aa: CASSPVAGYEQYF
d_call: TRBD1; j_call: TRBJ1-1; clone_size: -; v_call: TRBV5-1; cdr3_nt: TGCGCCAGCAGCCCCCGGGACAGGGATTCTGAAGCTTTCTTT; cdr3_aa: CASSPRDRDSEAFF
d_call: TRBD1; j_call: TRBJ2-7; clone_size: once; v_call: TRBV28; cdr3_nt: TGTGCCAGCAGTCCCCGGACAGGGTTTACCTACGAGCAGTACTTC; cdr3_aa: CASSPRTGFTYEQYF
d_call: -; j_call: TRBJ1-1; clone_size: -; v_call: TRBV28; cdr3_nt: TGTGCCAGCAGGAGGAGGGTCACGATGAACACTGAAGCTTTCTTT; cdr3_aa: CASRRRVTMNTEAFF
d_call: TRBD2; j_call: TRBJ2-7; clone_size: -; v_call: TRBV28; cdr3_nt: TGTGCCAGCAGGAGCGGGGGGGACCCGGAGTACTTC; cdr3_aa: CASRSGGDPEYF
d_call: -; j_call: TRBJ2-7; clone_size: -; v_call: TRBV6-6; cdr3_nt: TGTGCCAGCGCCAGTTTGGACGAGCAGTACTTC; cdr3_aa: CASASLDEQYF
d_call: -; j_call: TRBJ2-1; clone_size: -; v_call: TRBV3-1/TRBV3-2; cdr3_nt: TGTGCCAGCAGCCCAACTCGAAGCTCCTACAATGAGCAGTTCTTC; cdr3_aa: CASSPTRSSYNEQFF
d_call: -; j_call: TRBJ1-2; clone_size: -; v_call: TRBV20-1; cdr3_nt: TGCAGCGCTAGTGACCGTCAGCTTTCCGCGGGCGGTGGCTACACCTTC; cdr3_aa: CSASDRQLSAGGGYTF
d_call: -; j_call: TRBJ1-1; clone_size: few; v_call: TRBV4-1; cdr3_nt: TGCGCCAGCAGCCAATTTTTTCCTCTGGAGGCGAACACTGAAGCTTTCTTT; cdr3_aa: CASSQFFPLEANTEAFF
d_call: TRBD2; j_call: TRBJ2-3; clone_size: -; v_call: TRBV7-6; cdr3_nt: TGTGCCAGCAGCTTCGACCCGGGACTAGCGGGAGACAGTACAGATACGCAGTATTTT; cdr3_aa: CASSFDPGLAGDSTDTQYF
d_call: -; j_call: TRBJ2-1; clone_size: -; v_call: TRBV30; cdr3_nt: TGTGCCTGGACTGGCGCGGTTGTTTACAATGAGCAGTTCTTC; cdr3_aa: CAWTGAVVYNEQFF
d_call: -; j_call: TRBJ2-3; clone_size: -; v_call: TRBV10-1; cdr3_nt: TGCGCCAGCAGTGAAGGACACACCAGAGCTGTAGATACGCAGTATTTT; cdr3_aa: CASSEGHTRAVDTQYF
d_call: TRBD1; j_call: TRBJ1-4; clone_size: once; v_call: TRBV3-1/TRBV3-2; cdr3_nt: TGTGCCAGCAGCCAACTCAGGACAGGGGGGGAAAAACTGTTTTTT; cdr3_aa: CASSQLRTGGEKLFF